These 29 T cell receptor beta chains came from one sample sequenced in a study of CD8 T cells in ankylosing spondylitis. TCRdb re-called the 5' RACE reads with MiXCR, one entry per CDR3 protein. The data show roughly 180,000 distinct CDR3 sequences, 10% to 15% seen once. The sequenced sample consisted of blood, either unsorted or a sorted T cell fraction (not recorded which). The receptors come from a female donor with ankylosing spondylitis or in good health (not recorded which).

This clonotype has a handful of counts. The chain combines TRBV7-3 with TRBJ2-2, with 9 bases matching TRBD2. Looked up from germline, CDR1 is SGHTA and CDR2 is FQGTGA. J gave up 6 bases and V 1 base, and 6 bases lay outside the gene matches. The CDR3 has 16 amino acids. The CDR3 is CASSLNIAGEAGELFF. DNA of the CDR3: TGTGCCAGCAGCTTAAATATAGCGGGAGAGGCCGGGGAGCTGTTTTTT. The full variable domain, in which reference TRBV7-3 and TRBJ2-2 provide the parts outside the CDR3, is GAGVSQTPSNKVTEKGKYVELRCDPISGHTALYWYRQSLGQGPEFLIYFQGTGAADDSGLPNDRFFAVRPEGSVSTLKIQRTERGDSAVYLCASSLNIAGEAGELFFGEGSRLTVL.

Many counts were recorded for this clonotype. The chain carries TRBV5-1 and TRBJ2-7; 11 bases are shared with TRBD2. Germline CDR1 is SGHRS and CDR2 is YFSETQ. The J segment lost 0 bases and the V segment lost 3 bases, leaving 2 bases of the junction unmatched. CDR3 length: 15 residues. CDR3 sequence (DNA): TGCGCCAGCAGCTATACTAGCGGGAGCTCCTACGAGCAGTACTTC. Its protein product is CASSYTSGSSYEQYF.

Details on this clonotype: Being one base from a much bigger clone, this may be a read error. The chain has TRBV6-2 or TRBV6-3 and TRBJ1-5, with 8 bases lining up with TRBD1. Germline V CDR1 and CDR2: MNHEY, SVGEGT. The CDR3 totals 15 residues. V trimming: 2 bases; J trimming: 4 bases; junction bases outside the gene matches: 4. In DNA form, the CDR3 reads TGTGCCAGCAGTTACCGGGGACAGGATAATCAGCCCCAGCATTTT. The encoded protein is CASSYRGQDNQPQHF.

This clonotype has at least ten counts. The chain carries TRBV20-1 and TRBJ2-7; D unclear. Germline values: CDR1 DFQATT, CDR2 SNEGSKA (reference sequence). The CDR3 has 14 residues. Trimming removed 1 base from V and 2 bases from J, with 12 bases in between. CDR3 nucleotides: TGCAGTGCTAGAGGCGCCGGGTGGGCCTACGAGCAGTACTTC. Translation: CSARGAGWAYEQYF.

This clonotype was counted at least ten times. The CDR3 nucleotides read TGTGCCACCAGCAGAGATAAATGGCTAGCGGGAGCAGCAAATGAGCAGTTCTTC. It yields the protein CATSRDKWLAGAANEQFF. The chain carries TRBV15 and TRBJ2-1; 10 bases line up with TRBD2. The germline gives CDR1 LNHNV, CDR2 YYDKDF (reference sequence). The CDR3 has 18 residues. Trimming cost V 0 bases and J 7 bases; bases outside gene matches: 12.

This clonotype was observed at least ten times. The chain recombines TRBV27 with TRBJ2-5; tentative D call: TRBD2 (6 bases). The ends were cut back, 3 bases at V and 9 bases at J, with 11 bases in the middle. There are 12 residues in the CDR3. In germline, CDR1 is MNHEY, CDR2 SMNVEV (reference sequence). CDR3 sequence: CASSFGERAQYF. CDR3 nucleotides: TGTGCCAGCAGTTTCGGTGAGCGGGCCCAGTACTTC.

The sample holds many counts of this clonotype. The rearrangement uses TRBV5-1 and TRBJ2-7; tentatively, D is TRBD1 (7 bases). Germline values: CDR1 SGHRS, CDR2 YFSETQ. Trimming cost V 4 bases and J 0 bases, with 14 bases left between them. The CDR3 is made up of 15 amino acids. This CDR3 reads CASSMRGRDSYEQYF. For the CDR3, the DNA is TGCGCCAGCAGCATGAGGGGGCGGGACTCCTACGAGCAGTACTTC. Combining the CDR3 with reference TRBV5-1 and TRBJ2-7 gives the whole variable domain KAGVTQTPRYLIKTRGQQVTLSCSPISGHRSVSWYQQTPGQGLQFLFEYFSETQRNKGNFPGRFSGRQFSNSRSEMNVSTLELGDSALYLCASSMRGRDSYEQYFGPGTRLTVT.

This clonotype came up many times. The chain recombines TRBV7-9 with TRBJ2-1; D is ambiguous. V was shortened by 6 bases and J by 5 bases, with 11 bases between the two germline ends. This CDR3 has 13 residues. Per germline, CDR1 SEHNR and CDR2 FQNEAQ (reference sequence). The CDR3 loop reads CASRPDPHNEQFF. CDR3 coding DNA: TGTGCCAGCAGACCCGACCCACACAATGAGCAGTTCTTC.

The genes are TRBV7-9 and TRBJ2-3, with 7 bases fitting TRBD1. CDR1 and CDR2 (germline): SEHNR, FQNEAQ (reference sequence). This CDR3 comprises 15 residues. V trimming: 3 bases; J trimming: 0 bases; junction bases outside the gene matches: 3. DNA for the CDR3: TGTGCCAGCAGCTTTCGGACAGGTAGCACAGATACGCAGTATTTT. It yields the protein CASSFRTGSTDTQYF.

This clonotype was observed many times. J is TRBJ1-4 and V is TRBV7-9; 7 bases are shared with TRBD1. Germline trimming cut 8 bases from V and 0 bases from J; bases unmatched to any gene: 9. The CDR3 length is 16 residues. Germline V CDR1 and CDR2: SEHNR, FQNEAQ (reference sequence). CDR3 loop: CASGSGQSATNEKLFF. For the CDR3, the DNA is TGTGCCAGCGGGTCGGGACAGTCTGCAACTAATGAAAAACTGTTTTTT.

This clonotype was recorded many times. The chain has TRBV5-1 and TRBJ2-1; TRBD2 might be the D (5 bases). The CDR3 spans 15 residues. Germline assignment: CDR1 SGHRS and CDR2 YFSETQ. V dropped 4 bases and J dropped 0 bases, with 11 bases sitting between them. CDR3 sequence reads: CASSPPGSSYNEQFF. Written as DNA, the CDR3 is TGCGCCAGCAGCCCTCCGGGAAGCTCCTACAATGAGCAGTTCTTC.

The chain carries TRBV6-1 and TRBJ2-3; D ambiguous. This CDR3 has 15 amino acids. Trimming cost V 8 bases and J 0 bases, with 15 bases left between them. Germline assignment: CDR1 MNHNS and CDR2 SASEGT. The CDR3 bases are TGTGCCAGCCGACTCCGTGGAACTAGCACAGATACGCAGTATTTT. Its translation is CASRLRGTSTDTQYF.

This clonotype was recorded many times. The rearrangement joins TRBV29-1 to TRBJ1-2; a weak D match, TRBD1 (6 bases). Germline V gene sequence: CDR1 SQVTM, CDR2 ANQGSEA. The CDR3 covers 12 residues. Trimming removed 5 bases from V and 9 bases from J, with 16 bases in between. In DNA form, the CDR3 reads TGCAGCGTTTTTCAGACAGGAAGGAGCTACACCTTC. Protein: CSVFQTGRSYTF.

CDR3 region: CASRTGYGVTEAFF. Written as DNA, the CDR3 is TGTGCCAGCAGGACGGGGTACGGTGTAACTGAAGCTTTCTTT. This chain connects TRBV27 to TRBJ1-1; no firm D call. The CDR3 covers 14 residues. CDR1 and CDR2 from the germline V gene are MNHEY and SMNVEV (reference sequence). Trimming cost V 6 bases and J 5 bases, with 16 bases left between them.

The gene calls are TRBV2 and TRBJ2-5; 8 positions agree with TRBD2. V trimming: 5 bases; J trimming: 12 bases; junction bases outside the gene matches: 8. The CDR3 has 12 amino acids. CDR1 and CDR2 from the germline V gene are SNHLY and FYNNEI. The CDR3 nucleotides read TGTGCCAGCAGTCCTAGCGGGCGCGAGAAGTACTTC. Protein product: CASSPSGREKYF. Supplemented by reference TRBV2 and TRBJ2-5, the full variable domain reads EPEVTQTPSHQVTQMGQEVILRCVPISNHLYFYWYRQILGQKVEFLVSFYNNEISEKSEIFDDQFSVERPDGSNFTLKIRSTKLEDSAMYFCASSPSGREKYFGPGTRLLVL.

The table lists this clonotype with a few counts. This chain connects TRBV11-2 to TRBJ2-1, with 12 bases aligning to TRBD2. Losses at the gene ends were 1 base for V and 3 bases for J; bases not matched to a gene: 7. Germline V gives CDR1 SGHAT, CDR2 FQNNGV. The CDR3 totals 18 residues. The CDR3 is CASSLVPLAGGYYNEQFF. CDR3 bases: TGTGCCAGCAGCTTAGTCCCTCTAGCGGGAGGGTACTACAATGAGCAGTTCTTC.

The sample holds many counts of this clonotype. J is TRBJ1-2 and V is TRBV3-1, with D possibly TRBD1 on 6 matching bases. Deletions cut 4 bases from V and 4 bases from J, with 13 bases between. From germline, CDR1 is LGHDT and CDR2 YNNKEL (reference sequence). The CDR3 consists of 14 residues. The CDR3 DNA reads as TGTGCCAGCAGCCTGGGACAAGGGACCTATGGCTACACCTTC. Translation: CASSLGQGTYGYTF.

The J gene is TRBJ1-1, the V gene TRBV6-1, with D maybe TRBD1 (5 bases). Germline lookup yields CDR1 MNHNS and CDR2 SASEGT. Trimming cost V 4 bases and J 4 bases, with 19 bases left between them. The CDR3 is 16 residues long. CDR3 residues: CASSAHLGQGSTEAFF. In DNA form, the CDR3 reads TGTGCCAGCAGTGCCCACTTGGGGCAGGGCAGCACTGAAGCTTTCTTT.

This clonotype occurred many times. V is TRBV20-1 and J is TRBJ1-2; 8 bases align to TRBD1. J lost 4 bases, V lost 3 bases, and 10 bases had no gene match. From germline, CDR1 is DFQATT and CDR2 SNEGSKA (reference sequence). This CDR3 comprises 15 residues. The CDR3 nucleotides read TGCAGTGCTAGGGGAATCAGGGGGCCATCCTATGGCTACACCTTC. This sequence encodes CSARGIRGPSYGYTF.

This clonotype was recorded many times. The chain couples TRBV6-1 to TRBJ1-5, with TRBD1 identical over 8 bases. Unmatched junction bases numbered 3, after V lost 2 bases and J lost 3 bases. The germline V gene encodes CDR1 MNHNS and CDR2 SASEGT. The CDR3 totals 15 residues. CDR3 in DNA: TGTGCCAGCAGTGAAAACAGGGGGGTCAATCAGCCCCAGCATTTT. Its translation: CASSENRGVNQPQHF.

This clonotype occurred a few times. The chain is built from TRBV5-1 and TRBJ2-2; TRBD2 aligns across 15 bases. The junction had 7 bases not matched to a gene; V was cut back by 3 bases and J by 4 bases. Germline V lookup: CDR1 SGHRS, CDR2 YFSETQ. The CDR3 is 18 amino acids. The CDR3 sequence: CASSSGLAGGPVTGELFF. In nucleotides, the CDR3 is TGCGCCAGCAGCTCCGGACTAGCGGGAGGGCCGGTCACCGGGGAGCTGTTTTTT.

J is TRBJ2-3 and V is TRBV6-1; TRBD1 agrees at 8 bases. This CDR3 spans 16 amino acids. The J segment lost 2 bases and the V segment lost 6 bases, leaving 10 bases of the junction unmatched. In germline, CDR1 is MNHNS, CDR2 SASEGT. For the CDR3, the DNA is TGTGCCAGCAGGAGCAGGGGGCTGTGGGACACAGATACGCAGTATTTT. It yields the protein CASRSRGLWDTDTQYF.

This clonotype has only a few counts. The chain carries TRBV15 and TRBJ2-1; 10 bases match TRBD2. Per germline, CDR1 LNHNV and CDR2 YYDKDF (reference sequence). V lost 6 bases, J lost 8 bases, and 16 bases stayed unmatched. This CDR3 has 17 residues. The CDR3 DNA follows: TGTGCCACCAGACGTTTACCGGGACTAGCGATGGACCATGAGCAGTTCTTC. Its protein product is CATRRLPGLAMDHEQFF.

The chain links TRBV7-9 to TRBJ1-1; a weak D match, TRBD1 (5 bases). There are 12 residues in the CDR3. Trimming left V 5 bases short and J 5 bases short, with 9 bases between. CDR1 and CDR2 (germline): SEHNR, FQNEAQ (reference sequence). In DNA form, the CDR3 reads TGTGCCAGCAGCCTCGGGACGACTGAAGCTTTCTTT. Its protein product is CASSLGTTEAFF. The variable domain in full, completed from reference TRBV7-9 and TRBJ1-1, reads DTGVSQNPRHKITKRGQNVTFRCDPISEHNRLYWYRQTLGQGPEFLTYFQNEAQLEKSRLLSDRFSAERPKGSFSTLEIQRTEQGDSAMYLCASSLGTTEAFFGQGTRLTVV.

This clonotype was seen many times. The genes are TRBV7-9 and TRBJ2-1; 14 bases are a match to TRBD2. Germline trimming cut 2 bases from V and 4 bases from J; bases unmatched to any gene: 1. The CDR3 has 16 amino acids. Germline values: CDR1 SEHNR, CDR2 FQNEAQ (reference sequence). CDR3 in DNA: TGTGCCAGCAGCTTATGGACTAGCGGGAGGTACAATGAGCAGTTCTTC. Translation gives CASSLWTSGRYNEQFF.

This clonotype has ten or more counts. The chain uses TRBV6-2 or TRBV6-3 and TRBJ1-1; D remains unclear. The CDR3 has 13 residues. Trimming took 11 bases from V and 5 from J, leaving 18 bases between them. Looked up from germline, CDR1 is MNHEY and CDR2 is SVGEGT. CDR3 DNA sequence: TGTGCCCACTCGGTTAGGGCTGGTACTGAAGCTTTCTTT. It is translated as CAHSVRAGTEAFF.

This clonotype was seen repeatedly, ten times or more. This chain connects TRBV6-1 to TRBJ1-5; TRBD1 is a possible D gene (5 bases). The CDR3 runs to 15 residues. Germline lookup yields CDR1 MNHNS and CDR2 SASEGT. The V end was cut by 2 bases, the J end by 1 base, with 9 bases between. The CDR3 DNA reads TGTGCCAGCAGTGAACTATCAGGGAGCAATCAGCCCCAGCATTTT. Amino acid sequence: CASSELSGSNQPQHF.

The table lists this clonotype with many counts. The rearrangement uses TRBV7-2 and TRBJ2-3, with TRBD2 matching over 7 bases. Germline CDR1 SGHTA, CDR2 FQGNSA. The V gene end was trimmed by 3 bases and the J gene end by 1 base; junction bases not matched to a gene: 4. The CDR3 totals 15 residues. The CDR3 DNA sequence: TGTGCCAGCAGCTTCGGGGGGATGGGCACAGATACGCAGTATTTT. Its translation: CASSFGGMGTDTQYF.

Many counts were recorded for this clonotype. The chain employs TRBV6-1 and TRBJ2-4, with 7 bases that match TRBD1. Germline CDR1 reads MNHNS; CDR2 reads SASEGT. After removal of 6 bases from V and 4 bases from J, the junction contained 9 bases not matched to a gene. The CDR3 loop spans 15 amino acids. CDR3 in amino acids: CASSGTGTAKNIQYF. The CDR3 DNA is TGTGCCAGCAGCGGAACAGGGACAGCGAAAAACATTCAGTACTTC.